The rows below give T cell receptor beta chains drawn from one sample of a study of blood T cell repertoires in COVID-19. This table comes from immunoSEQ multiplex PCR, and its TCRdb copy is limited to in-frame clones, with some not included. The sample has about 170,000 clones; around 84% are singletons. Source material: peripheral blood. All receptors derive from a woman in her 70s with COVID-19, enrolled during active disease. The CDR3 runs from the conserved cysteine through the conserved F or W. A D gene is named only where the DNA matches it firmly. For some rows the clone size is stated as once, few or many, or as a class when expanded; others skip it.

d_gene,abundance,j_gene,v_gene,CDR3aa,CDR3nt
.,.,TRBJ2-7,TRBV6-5,CASKMGRTYEQYF,TGTGCCAGCAAGATGGGCAGGACCTACGAGCAGTACTTC
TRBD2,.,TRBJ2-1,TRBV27,CASMDRVAGGVTEQFF,TGTGCCAGCATGGACCGAGTAGCGGGAGGGGTAACTGAGCAGTTCTTC
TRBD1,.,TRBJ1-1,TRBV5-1,CASSLRIQGVAEAFF,TGCGCCAGCAGCTTGCGGATTCAGGGGGTGGCTGAAGCTTTCTTT
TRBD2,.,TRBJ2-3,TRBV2,CASRVSGGSTDTQYF,TGTGCCAGCAGAGTAAGCGGGGGAAGCACAGATACGCAGTATTTT
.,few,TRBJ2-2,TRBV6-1,CASSEWWEAGELFF,TGTGCCAGCAGTGAATGGTGGGAGGCCGGGGAGCTGTTTTTT
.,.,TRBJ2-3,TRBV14,CASSQDRTQYF,TGTGCCAGCAGCCAAGATCGTACGCAGTATTTT
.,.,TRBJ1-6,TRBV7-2,CASSLDGRGARSPLHF,TGTGCCAGCAGCTTAGATGGTCGGGGGGCGCGTTCACCCCTCCACTTT
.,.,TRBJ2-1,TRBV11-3,CASRSPRGGEQFF,TGTGCCAGCAGGTCCCCCCGAGGTGGGGAGCAGTTCTTC
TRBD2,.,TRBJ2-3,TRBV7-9,CASSPPGGRDGDTQYF,TGTGCCAGCAGCCCACCGGGCGGGAGAGATGGAGATACGCAGTATTTT
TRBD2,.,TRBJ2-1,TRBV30,CAWKAGGDYNEQFF,TGTGCCTGGAAAGCGGGAGGGGACTACAATGAGCAGTTCTTC
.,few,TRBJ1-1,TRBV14,CASSPLGTPGTEAFF,TGTGCCAGCAGTCCCCTTGGGACACCTGGGACTGAAGCTTTCTTT
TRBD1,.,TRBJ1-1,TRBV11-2,CASSLRQGGMNTEAFF,TGTGCCAGCAGCCTTCGACAGGGTGGAATGAACACTGAAGCTTTCTTT
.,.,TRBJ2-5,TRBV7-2,CASSYERAETQYF,TGTGCCAGCAGCTACGAGAGGGCTGAGACCCAGTACTTC
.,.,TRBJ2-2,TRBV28,CASSTGENTGELFF,TGTGCCAGCAGTACCGGGGAGAACACCGGGGAGCTGTTTTTT
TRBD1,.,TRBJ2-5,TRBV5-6,CASSRTGQETQYF,TGTGCCAGCAGCAGGACAGGGCAAGAGACCCAGTACTTC
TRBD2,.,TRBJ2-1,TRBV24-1,CATSAQLANYNEQFF,TGTGCCACCAGTGCACAACTAGCGAACTACAATGAGCAGTTCTTC
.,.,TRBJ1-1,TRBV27,CASSEQVFTEAFF,TGTGCCAGCAGTGAACAGGTTTTTACTGAAGCTTTCTTT
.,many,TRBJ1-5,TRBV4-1,CASSQDNRVGNQPQHF,TGCGCCAGCAGCCAAGATAACAGGGTGGGCAATCAGCCCCAGCATTTT
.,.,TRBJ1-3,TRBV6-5,CASRAGNTIYF,TGTGCCTCGAGGGCTGGAAACACCATATATTTT
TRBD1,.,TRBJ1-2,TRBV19,CASSTPRQGSFGYTF,TGTGCCAGTAGTACCCCGCGACAGGGCAGTTTCGGCTACACCTTC
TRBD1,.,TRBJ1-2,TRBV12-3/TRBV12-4,CASSSDRGGYTF,TGTGCCAGCAGTTCCGACAGGGGTGGCTACACCTTC
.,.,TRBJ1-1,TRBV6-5,CASSSVQAPEAFF,TGTGCCAGCAGCTCAGTTCAGGCCCCTGAAGCTTTCTTT
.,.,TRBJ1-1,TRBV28,CASSPRRGSEAFF,TGTGCCAGCAGTCCTAGGAGAGGGTCTGAAGCTTTCTTT
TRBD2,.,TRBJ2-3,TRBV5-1,CASRKALATSTDTQYF,TGCGCCAGCAGGAAAGCACTAGCGACTAGCACAGATACGCAGTATTTT
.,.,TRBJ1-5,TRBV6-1,CASSEGAASNQPQHF,TGTGCCAGCAGTGAAGGGGCAGCTAGCAATCAGCCCCAGCATTTT
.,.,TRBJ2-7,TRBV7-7,CASSAAEWAEQYF,TGTGCTAGCAGCGCCGCCGAGTGGGCCGAGCAGTACTTC
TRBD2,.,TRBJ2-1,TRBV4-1,CASSQFTLAGGYEQFF,TGCGCCAGCAGCCAATTTACACTAGCGGGAGGCTATGAGCAGTTCTTC
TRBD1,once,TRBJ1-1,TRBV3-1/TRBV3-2,CASRQGWGTEAFF,TGTGCCAGCAGACAGGGGTGGGGCACTGAAGCTTTCTTT
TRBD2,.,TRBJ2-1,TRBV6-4,CASILAFLYNEQFF,TGTGCCAGCATACTAGCGTTTCTCTACAATGAGCAGTTCTTC